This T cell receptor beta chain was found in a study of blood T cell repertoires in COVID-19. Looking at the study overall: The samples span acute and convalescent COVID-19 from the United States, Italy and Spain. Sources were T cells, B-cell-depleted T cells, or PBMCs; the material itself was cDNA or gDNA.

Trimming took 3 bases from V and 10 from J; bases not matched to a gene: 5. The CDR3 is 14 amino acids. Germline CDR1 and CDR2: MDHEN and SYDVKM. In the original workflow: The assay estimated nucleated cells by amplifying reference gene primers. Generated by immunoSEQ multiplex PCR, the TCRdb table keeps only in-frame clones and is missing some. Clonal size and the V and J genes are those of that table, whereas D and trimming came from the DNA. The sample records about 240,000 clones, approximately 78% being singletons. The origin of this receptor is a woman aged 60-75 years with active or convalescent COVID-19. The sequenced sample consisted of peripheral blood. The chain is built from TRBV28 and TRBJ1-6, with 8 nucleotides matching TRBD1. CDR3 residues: CASSLGRGHSPLHF. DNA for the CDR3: TGTGCCAGCAGTTTGGGCAGGGGGCACTCACCCCTCCACTTT.